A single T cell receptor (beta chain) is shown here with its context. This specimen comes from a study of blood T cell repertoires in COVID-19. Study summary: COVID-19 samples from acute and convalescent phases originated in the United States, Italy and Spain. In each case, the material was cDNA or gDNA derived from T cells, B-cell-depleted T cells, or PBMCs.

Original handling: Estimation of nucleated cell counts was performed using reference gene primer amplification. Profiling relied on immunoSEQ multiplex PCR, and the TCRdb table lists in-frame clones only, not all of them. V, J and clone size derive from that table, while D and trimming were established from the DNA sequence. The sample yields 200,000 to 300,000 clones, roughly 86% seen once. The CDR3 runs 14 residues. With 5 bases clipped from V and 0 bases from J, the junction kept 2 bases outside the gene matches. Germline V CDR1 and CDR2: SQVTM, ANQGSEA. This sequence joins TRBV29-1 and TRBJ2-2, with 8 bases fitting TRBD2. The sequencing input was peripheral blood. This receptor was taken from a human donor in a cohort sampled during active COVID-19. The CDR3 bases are TGCAGCGTTAAACTAGCGGCGAACACCGGGGAGCTGTTTTTT. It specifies CSVKLAANTGELFF.